A selection of T cell receptor beta chains follows, all from one sample in a study of T cell responses to AZD1222 COVID-19 vaccine. Sequenced by immunoSEQ multiplex PCR; TCRdb stores in-frame clones only, minus some. The repertoire consists of 100,000 to 150,000 clones, with 80% to 90% occurring once and the leading ten covering around 20%. The source was peripheral blood, collected on day 0 of MenACWY control vaccination. The receptors originated from an adult in good health. CDR3s include the opening cysteine and the closing phenylalanine or tryptophan. Fields, in order: CDR3 DNA, CDR3 protein, V gene, J gene, clone size, D gene. A D gene is named only where the DNA matches it firmly. Size values are once, few and many counts, or a class for expanded clones, and some rows have none.

DNA: TGTGCCAGCAGCCAAGTACAGGGGCCAAATGAGCAGTTCTTC
CDR3: CASSQVQGPNEQFF
V: TRBV3-1/TRBV3-2
J: TRBJ2-1
size: .
D: TRBD1

DNA: TGCGCCAGCAGCGCAATGAGCGGGAACACAGATACGCAGTATTTT
CDR3: CASSAMSGNTDTQYF
V: TRBV5-1
J: TRBJ2-3
size: .
D: TRBD2

DNA: TGTGCCAGCAGCTTCGCTAGCGGGAGAGTCGGCGGGGAGCTGTTTTTT
CDR3: CASSFASGRVGGELFF
V: TRBV7-8
J: TRBJ2-2
size: .
D: TRBD2

DNA: TGTGCCAGCAGCCGTACCCGGCGGGAGTTCCCGTTCTTC
CDR3: CASSRTRREFPFF
V: TRBV11-2
J: TRBJ2-1
size: .
D: TRBD2

DNA: TGCAGTGCTAGTTTTTGGGCCGGGGGCACTGAAGCTTTCTTT
CDR3: CSASFWAGGTEAFF
V: TRBV20-1
J: TRBJ1-1
size: .
D: .

DNA: TGCAGCGTTGTCCTGAACACTGAAGCTTTCTTT
CDR3: CSVVLNTEAFF
V: TRBV29-1
J: TRBJ1-1
size: .
D: .

DNA: TGCGCCAGCAGCCAAGCCGGGAGTTTCGCTGAGCAGTTCTTC
CDR3: CASSQAGSFAEQFF
V: TRBV4-1
J: TRBJ2-1
size: .
D: .

DNA: TGTGCCAGCAGTCCAGGGGACGATGAGCAGTTCTTC
CDR3: CASSPGDDEQFF
V: TRBV25-1
J: TRBJ2-1
size: .
D: .

DNA: TGTGCCAGCATCGGGACAAAGGCGAATGGCTACACCTTC
CDR3: CASIGTKANGYTF
V: TRBV7-9
J: TRBJ1-2
size: .
D: .

DNA: TGTGCCAGCAGAACGGACGGGGCGGGAGTGCGGAAGACCCAGTACTTC
CDR3: CASRTDGAGVRKTQYF
V: TRBV6-4
J: TRBJ2-5
size: once
D: TRBD2

DNA: TGCGCCAGCAGCTTGGATCGATGGACGGGTAGCTCCTACGAGCAGTACTTC
CDR3: CASSLDRWTGSSYEQYF
V: TRBV5-1
J: TRBJ2-7
size: once
D: .

DNA: TGTGCCAGTAGTGTCGGGTCTGGAAACACCATATATTTT
CDR3: CASSVGSGNTIYF
V: TRBV19
J: TRBJ1-3
size: .
D: .

DNA: TGTGCCAGCAGTTACGTTTTTGAGGGAACAGATACGCAGTATTTT
CDR3: CASSYVFEGTDTQYF
V: TRBV6-5
J: TRBJ2-3
size: medium-sized
D: .

DNA: TGTGCCAGCAGGTTACAGTCTACCGGGGAGCTGTTTTTT
CDR3: CASRLQSTGELFF
V: TRBV12-3/TRBV12-4
J: TRBJ2-2
size: .
D: .

DNA: TGCGCCAGCAGCTTGACAGGGAAGAGTGGAAACACCATATATTTT
CDR3: CASSLTGKSGNTIYF
V: TRBV5-1
J: TRBJ1-3
size: .
D: .

DNA: TGTGCCAGCAGACTCCTAGCAGAGACCCAGTACTTC
CDR3: CASRLLAETQYF
V: TRBV11-2
J: TRBJ2-5
size: .
D: .

DNA: TGTGCCAGCAGCGTAGGCAGTTCTGGGCGGAATGAGCAGTTCTTC
CDR3: CASSVGSSGRNEQFF
V: TRBV9
J: TRBJ2-1
size: .
D: .

DNA: TGTGCCAGCAGCTTCGTGTTGGGGGCAGGAGGGGAAAAACTGTTTTTT
CDR3: CASSFVLGAGGEKLFF
V: TRBV7-9
J: TRBJ1-4
size: once
D: .

DNA: TGTGCCAGCAGCGTCGGGAGGGGCGCCGGGAATGAGCAGTTCTTC
CDR3: CASSVGRGAGNEQFF
V: TRBV7-8
J: TRBJ2-1
size: .
D: TRBD2

DNA: TGTGCCAGCAGTTACTCGAACCGGGACAGAAATGAAAAACTGTTTTTT
CDR3: CASSYSNRDRNEKLFF
V: TRBV6-5
J: TRBJ1-4
size: .
D: TRBD1

DNA: TGTGCCAGCAGCTTAGCTAGCGGGAGGGCCTACGAGCAGTACTTC
CDR3: CASSLASGRAYEQYF
V: TRBV11-2
J: TRBJ2-7
size: once
D: TRBD2

DNA: TGTGCCAGCAGTGACTTACTGATAACGGACGAGCAGTACTTC
CDR3: CASSDLLITDEQYF
V: TRBV6-4
J: TRBJ2-7
size: .
D: .

DNA: TGCGGGACGGTACAGGGGCGGATTGTGTTCTTT
CDR3: CGTVQGRIVFF
V: TRBV20-1
J: TRBJ1-1
size: .
D: TRBD1

DNA: TGTGCCAGCAGTATGACAGGAACGACCTACGAGCAGTACTTC
CDR3: CASSMTGTTYEQYF
V: TRBV28
J: TRBJ2-7
size: .
D: .

DNA: TGTGCCACCAGTGATTTAGGAGGGCAAGAGACCCAGTACTTC
CDR3: CATSDLGGQETQYF
V: TRBV24-1
J: TRBJ2-5
size: .
D: .

DNA: TGTGCCAGCAGTGACAGCGCAAGCTATGGCTACACCTTC
CDR3: CASSDSASYGYTF
V: TRBV2
J: TRBJ1-2
size: .
D: .

DNA: TGTGCCAGTAGTAAAGACAGTCTAGGCTACGAGCAGTACTTC
CDR3: CASSKDSLGYEQYF
V: TRBV19
J: TRBJ2-7
size: .
D: .

DNA: TGTGCCAGCCTCAAGACGGGGGTGACTGAAGCTTTCTTT
CDR3: CASLKTGVTEAFF
V: TRBV28
J: TRBJ1-1
size: .
D: .

DNA: TGTGCCAGCAGACCGCCGAGCTTCCGGGACACTGAAGCTTTCTTT
CDR3: CASRPPSFRDTEAFF
V: TRBV9
J: TRBJ1-1
size: .
D: .

DNA: TGTGCCAGCAGTGAGGTGGACAGGGTGTATGGCTACACCTTC
CDR3: CASSEVDRVYGYTF
V: TRBV6-1
J: TRBJ1-2
size: .
D: TRBD1

DNA: TGTGCCAGCAGCCCGCGGCTAGCGGCTAAGTACAATGAGCAGTTCTTC
CDR3: CASSPRLAAKYNEQFF
V: TRBV7-9
J: TRBJ2-1
size: .
D: TRBD2

DNA: TGTGCCAGCAGCCCCTCTATTTTTCAGGATAACACCGGGGAGCTGTTTTTT
CDR3: CASSPSIFQDNTGELFF
V: TRBV14
J: TRBJ2-2
size: .
D: .

DNA: TGTGCCAGTAGTATTCGACAATATAATGAAAAACTGTTTTTT
CDR3: CASSIRQYNEKLFF
V: TRBV19
J: TRBJ1-4
size: once
D: .

DNA: TGTGCCAGCAGCTTAGCGGGGGGCTCTGGAAACACCATATATTTT
CDR3: CASSLAGGSGNTIYF
V: TRBV7-2
J: TRBJ1-3
size: .
D: .

DNA: TGCGCCAGCAGCTACCAGGGGGCAGCAACTAATGAAAAACTGTTTTTT
CDR3: CASSYQGAATNEKLFF
V: TRBV5-1
J: TRBJ1-4
size: .
D: TRBD1

DNA: TGTGCCAGCAGGGGCGGCGGGACCATCCCGGGCGAGCAGTACTTC
CDR3: CASRGGGTIPGEQYF
V: TRBV28
J: TRBJ2-7
size: once
D: .

DNA: TGTGCCAGCAGCGAGGGACCGGACGCTGGAGGAAACACCATATATTTT
CDR3: CASSEGPDAGGNTIYF
V: TRBV9
J: TRBJ1-3
size: .
D: .

DNA: TGTGCCAGCAGCCGGGGACTAGCGGGAGCAGGTGAGCAGTACTTC
CDR3: CASSRGLAGAGEQYF
V: TRBV3-1/TRBV3-2
J: TRBJ2-7
size: .
D: TRBD2

DNA: TGTGCCAGCAGTTTCAGGGGGCCCACGGGGGATACGCAGTATTTT
CDR3: CASSFRGPTGDTQYF
V: TRBV27
J: TRBJ2-3
size: .
D: TRBD1

DNA: TGTGCCAGCAGCTTGGACAGCATCGATGAGCAGTTCTTC
CDR3: CASSLDSIDEQFF
V: TRBV7-3
J: TRBJ2-1
size: .
D: .

DNA: TGTGCCAGCAGCCAGTCACCGGCCGGGACAGGGTCAGATACGCAGTATTTT
CDR3: CASSQSPAGTGSDTQYF
V: TRBV4-2
J: TRBJ2-3
size: .
D: TRBD1

DNA: TGTGCCAGCAGCTTGGGGTGGAAAACCCCAAGTGGGGAGCAGTTCTTC
CDR3: CASSLGWKTPSGEQFF
V: TRBV5-4
J: TRBJ2-1
size: .
D: .

DNA: TGTGCCAGTAGATCGCGGGACGGTTCTAGCACAGATACGCAGTATTTT
CDR3: CASRSRDGSSTDTQYF
V: TRBV19
J: TRBJ2-3
size: .
D: .

DNA: TGTGCCAGCAGTTCTGACAGGTCCCGAAACACTGAAGCTTTCTTT
CDR3: CASSSDRSRNTEAFF
V: TRBV6-5
J: TRBJ1-1
size: .
D: .

DNA: TGCGCCAGCAGCCAAGATCTGGGTCAGCCCCAGCATTTT
CDR3: CASSQDLGQPQHF
V: TRBV4-1
J: TRBJ1-5
size: few
D: .

DNA: TGCGCCAGCAGCCTCCCAGGGGTTATATCCGGCTACACCTTC
CDR3: CASSLPGVISGYTF
V: TRBV4-1
J: TRBJ1-2
size: .
D: .

DNA: TGTGCCAGCAACGGGGGTCCGCCCTACAATGAGCAGTTCTTC
CDR3: CASNGGPPYNEQFF
V: TRBV2
J: TRBJ2-1
size: many
D: .

DNA: TGCAGCGTTACTATGGACAGCGCTGGAAACACCATATATTTT
CDR3: CSVTMDSAGNTIYF
V: TRBV29-1
J: TRBJ1-3
size: .
D: .

DNA: TGTGCCAGCAGCCAAGTGGAGACAGGAGGCTACACCTTC
CDR3: CASSQVETGGYTF
V: TRBV14
J: TRBJ1-2
size: .
D: .

DNA: TGTGCCAGCAGCCAAGATAAGAGGTTTAGGAGACAGGGGCGGGGGGACACTGAAGCTTTCTTT
CDR3: CASSQDKRFRRQGRGDTEAFF
V: TRBV3-1/TRBV3-2
J: TRBJ1-1
size: .
D: TRBD1

DNA: TGTGCCAGCAGCTTAAGAAGCCTTGGGGGAGAGACCCAGTACTTC
CDR3: CASSLRSLGGETQYF
V: TRBV7-9
J: TRBJ2-5
size: .
D: .

DNA: TGCGCCAGCAGCTTGCCCCGGGACGCGACCTACGAGCAGTACTTC
CDR3: CASSLPRDATYEQYF
V: TRBV5-1
J: TRBJ2-7
size: .
D: .

DNA: TGTGCCAGCAGCCTGACAGGGACCACTGAAGCTTTCTTT
CDR3: CASSLTGTTEAFF
V: TRBV6-4
J: TRBJ1-1
size: .
D: TRBD1

DNA: TGTGCCAGCAGCCAAGATAGCGGGAGGGCTCCCGGGGAGCTGTTTTTT
CDR3: CASSQDSGRAPGELFF
V: TRBV4-2
J: TRBJ2-2
size: .
D: TRBD2

DNA: TGTGCCAGCAGCCCTTCGGGACTAGCGGTATTCACCGGGGAGCTGTTTTTT
CDR3: CASSPSGLAVFTGELFF
V: TRBV3-1/TRBV3-2
J: TRBJ2-2
size: once
D: TRBD2

DNA: TGTGCCAGCAGCGTATTGGATTCGGGCTCACCCCTCCACTTT
CDR3: CASSVLDSGSPLHF
V: TRBV9
J: TRBJ1-6
size: .
D: .

DNA: TGTGCCAGCAGTTACTCGGGACGCGCCGGTGGAGCCCTCCACTTT
CDR3: CASSYSGRAGGALHF
V: TRBV6-2/TRBV6-3
J: TRBJ1-6
size: once
D: .

DNA: TGTGCCAGCAGCTTCCCTAGCACGGCCTACGAGCAGTACTTC
CDR3: CASSFPSTAYEQYF
V: TRBV11-2
J: TRBJ2-7
size: .
D: .